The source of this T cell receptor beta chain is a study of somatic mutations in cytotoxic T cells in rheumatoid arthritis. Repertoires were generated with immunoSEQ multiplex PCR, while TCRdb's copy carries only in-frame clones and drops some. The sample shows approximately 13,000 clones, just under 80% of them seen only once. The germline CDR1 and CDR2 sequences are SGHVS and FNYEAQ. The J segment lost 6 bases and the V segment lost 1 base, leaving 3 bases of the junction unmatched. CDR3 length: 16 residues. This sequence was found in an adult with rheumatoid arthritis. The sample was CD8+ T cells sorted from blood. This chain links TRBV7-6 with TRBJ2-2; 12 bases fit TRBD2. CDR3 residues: CASSLVLAGGPGELFF. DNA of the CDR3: TGTGCCAGCAGCTTAGTCCTAGCGGGAGGGCCCGGGGAGCTGTTTTTT.